Described below is a single T cell receptor beta chain sequence and its context. The CDR3 spans 14 residues. The V segment lost 4 bases and the J segment 8 bases; nucleotides outside the gene matches: 7. The germline CDR1 and CDR2 sequences are SGHVS and FNYEAQ. Repertoires were generated with immunoSEQ multiplex PCR, while TCRdb's copy carries only in-frame clones and drops some. The sample lists about 51,000 clones, more than 65% occurring once. These data originate in a study of T cell clones after liver transplantation. The origin of this receptor is a human patient who received a liver transplant. Part of the T cells may come from the graft donor. The input for sequencing was CD4+ T cells from blood, taken around 54 months after liver transplant. The rearrangement uses TRBV7-6 and TRBJ1-4; 7 positions agree with TRBD1. CDR3 sequence (DNA): TGTGCCAGCAGCTCCCCAGGGGGTCAAGAAAAACTGTTTTTT. It is translated as CASSSPGGQEKLFF.